This entry lists 3 T cell receptor beta chains sequenced from one sample in a study of cytomegalovirus exposure and HLA in healthy donors. Primers: 60 Vbeta forward and 13 Jbeta reverse. The table came from immunoSEQ multiplex PCR; TCRdb's copy has only in-frame clones and leaves some out. The sample carries under 130,000 clones, 76% recorded once. The sample was PBMCs. These receptors all come from a man in his forties or fifties in good health and CMV-seropositive.

This chain uses TRBV9 with TRBJ2-3, with 9 bases matching TRBD2. The germline CDR1 and CDR2 sequences are SGDLS and YYNGEE. With V trimmed by 0 bases and J by 2 bases, 7 bases remained unmatched. CDR3 size: 17 residues. CDR3 bases: TGTGCCAGCAGCGTAGTGGGTAGCGGGAGTTTCACAGATACGCAGTATTTT. Protein: CASSVVGSGSFTDTQYF. The whole variable domain, remainder taken from reference TRBV9 and TRBJ2-3, is DSGVTQTPKHLITATGQRVTLRCSPRSGDLSVYWYQQSLDQGLQFLIQYYNGEERAKGNILERFSAQQFPDLHSELNLSSLELGDSALYFCASSVVGSGSFTDTQYFGPGTRLTVL.

Only one count was recorded for this clone. This chain connects TRBV25-1 to TRBJ2-7; TRBD1 is a possible D gene (5 bases). Trimming left V 2 bases short and J 5 bases short, with 13 bases between. Germline CDR1 reads MGHDK; CDR2 reads SYGVNS. There are 14 residues in the CDR3. CDR3 in DNA: TGTGCCAGCAGTGAAAAAGGCAGGGCTCACGAGCAGTACTTC. Protein sequence: CASSEKGRAHEQYF.

V gene TRBV5-1 combines with J gene TRBJ2-7; 9 nucleotides line up with TRBD1. The CDR3 totals 17 residues. Germline V gives CDR1 SGHRS, CDR2 YFSETQ. V lost 4 bases and J lost 6; bases outside the gene matches: 17. The chain's CDR3 is CASSETPDRGLFSEQYF. CDR3 bases: TGCGCCAGCAGCGAGACACCCGACAGGGGGTTATTCTCCGAGCAGTACTTC.